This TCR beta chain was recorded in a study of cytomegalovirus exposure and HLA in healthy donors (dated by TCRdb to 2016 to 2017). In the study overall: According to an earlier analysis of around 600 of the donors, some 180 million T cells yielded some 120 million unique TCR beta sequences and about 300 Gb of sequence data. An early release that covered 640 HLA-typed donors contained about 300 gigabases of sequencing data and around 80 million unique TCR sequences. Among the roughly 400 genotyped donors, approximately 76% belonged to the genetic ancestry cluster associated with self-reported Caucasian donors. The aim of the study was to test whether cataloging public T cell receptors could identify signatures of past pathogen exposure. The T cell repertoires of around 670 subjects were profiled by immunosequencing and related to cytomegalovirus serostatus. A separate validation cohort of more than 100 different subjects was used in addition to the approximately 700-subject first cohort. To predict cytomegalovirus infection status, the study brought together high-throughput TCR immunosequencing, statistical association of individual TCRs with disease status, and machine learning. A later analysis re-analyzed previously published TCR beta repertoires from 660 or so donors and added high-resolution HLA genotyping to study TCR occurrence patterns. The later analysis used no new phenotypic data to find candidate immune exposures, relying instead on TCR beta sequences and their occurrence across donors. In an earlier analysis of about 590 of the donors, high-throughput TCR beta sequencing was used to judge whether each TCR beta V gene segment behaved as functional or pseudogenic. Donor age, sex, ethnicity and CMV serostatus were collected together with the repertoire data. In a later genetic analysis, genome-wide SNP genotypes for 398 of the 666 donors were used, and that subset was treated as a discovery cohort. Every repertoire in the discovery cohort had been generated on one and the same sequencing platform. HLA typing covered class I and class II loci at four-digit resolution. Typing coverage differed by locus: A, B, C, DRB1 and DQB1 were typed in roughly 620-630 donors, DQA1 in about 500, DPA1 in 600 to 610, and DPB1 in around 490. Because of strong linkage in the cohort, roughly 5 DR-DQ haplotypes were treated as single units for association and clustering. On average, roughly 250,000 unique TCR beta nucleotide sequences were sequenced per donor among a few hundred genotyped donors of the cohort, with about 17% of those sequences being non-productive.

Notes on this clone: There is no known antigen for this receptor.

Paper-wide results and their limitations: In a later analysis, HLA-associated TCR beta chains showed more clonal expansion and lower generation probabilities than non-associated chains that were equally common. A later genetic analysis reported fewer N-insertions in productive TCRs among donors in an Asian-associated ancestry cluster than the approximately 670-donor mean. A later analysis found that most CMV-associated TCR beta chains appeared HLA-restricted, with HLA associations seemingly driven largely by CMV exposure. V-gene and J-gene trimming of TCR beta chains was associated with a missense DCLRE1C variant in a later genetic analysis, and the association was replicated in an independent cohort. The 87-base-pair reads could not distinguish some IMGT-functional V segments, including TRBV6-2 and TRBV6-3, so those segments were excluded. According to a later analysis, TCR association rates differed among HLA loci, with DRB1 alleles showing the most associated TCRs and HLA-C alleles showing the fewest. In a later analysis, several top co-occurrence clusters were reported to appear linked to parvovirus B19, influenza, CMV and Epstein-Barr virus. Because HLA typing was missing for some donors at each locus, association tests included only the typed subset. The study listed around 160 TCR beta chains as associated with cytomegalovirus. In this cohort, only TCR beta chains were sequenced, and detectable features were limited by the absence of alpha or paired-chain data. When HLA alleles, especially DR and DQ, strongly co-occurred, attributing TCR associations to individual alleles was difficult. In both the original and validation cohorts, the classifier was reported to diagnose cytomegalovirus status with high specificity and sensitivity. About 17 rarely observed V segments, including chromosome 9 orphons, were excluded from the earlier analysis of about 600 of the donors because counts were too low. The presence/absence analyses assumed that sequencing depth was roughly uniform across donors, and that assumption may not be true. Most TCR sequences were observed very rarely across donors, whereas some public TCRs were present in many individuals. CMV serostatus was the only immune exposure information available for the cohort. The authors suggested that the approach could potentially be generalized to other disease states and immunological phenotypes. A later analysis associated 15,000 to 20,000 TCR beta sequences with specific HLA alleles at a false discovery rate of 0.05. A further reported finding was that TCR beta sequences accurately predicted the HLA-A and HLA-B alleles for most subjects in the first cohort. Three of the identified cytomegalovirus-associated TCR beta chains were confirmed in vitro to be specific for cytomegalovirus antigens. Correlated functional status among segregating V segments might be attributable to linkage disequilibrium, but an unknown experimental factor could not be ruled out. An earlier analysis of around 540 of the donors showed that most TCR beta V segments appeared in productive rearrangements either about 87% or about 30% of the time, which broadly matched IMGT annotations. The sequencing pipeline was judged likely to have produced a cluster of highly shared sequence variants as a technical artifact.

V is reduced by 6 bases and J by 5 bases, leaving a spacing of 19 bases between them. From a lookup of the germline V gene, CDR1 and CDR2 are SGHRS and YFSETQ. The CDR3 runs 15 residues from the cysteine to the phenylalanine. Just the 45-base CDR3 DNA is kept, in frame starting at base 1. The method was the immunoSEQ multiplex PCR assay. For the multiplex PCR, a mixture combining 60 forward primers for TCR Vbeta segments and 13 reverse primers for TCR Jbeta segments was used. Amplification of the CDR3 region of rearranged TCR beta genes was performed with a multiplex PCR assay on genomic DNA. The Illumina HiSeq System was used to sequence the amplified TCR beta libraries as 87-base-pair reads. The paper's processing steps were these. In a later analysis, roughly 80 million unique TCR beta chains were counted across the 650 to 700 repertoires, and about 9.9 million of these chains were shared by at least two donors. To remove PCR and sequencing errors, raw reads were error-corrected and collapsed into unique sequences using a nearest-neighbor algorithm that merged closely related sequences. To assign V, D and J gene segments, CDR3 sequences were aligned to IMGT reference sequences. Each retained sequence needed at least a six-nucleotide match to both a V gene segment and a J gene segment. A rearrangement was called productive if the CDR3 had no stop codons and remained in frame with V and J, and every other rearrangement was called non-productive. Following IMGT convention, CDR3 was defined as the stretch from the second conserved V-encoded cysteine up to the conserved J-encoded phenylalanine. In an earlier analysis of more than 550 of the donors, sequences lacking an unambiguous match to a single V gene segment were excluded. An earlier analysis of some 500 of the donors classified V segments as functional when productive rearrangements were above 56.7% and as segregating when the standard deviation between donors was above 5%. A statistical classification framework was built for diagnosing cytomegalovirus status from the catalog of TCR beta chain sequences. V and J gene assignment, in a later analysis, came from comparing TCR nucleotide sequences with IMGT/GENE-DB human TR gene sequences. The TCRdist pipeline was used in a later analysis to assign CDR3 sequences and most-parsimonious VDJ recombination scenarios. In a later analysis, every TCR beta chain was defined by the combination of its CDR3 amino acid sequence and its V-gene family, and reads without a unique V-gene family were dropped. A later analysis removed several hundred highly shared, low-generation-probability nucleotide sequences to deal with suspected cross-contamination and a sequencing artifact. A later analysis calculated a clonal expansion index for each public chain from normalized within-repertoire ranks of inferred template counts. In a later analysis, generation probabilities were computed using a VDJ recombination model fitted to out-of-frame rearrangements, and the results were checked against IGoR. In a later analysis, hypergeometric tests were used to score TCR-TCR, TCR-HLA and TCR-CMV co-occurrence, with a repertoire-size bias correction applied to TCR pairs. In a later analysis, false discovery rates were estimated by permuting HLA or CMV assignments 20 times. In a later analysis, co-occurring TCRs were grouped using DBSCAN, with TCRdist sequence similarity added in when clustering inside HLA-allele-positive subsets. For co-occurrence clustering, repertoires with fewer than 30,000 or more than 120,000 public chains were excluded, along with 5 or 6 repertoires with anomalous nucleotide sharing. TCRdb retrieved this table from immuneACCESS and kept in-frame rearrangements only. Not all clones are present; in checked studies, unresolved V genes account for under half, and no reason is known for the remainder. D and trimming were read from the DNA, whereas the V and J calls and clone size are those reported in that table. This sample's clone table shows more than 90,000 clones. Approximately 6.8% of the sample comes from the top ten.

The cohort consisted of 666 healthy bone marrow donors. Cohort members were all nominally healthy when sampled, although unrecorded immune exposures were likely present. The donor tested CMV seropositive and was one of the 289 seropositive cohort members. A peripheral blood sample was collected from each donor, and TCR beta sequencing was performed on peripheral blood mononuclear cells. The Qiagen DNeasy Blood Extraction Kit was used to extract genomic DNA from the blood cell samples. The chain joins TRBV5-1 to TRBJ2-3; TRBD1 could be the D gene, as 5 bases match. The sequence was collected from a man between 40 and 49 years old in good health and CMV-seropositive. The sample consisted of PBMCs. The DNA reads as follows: TGCGCCAGCACAAGCAGGGCCAGCGCAGGAGATACGCAGTATTTT. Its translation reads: CASTSRASAGDTQYF.